Sequencing of this T cell receptor beta chain was carried out in a study of cytomegalovirus exposure and HLA in healthy donors. Study details: Around 89 million unique TCRs from HLA-typed donors made up an early data release. Findings of the study overall: Sequencing depth roughly uniform across donors was assumed in presence/absence analyses.

Germline values: CDR1 SEHNR, CDR2 FQNEAQ (reference sequence). This CDR3 has 15 residues. The V gene end was trimmed by 5 bases and the J gene end by 1 base; junction bases not matched to a gene: 8. It was with 60 Vbeta and 13 Jbeta primers that the PCR ran. Method: immunoSEQ multiplex PCR; TCRdb's copy keeps in-frame clones and lacks some. The repertoire includes 150,000 to 200,000 clones, roughly 70% of them detected once, and around 6.8% sits in the top ten. This clone was picked up a small number of times. The antigen remains unidentified. V gene TRBV7-9 combines with J gene TRBJ2-7, with 7 positions matching TRBD1. Sequences were obtained from PBMCs. The sequence was collected from a man aged 35-49 years in good health and CMV-seropositive. As DNA, the CDR3 is TGTGCCAGCAGCGTTGCCGGGACAGTGTCCTACGAGCAGTACTTC. It specifies CASSVAGTVSYEQYF. The complete variable domain, with remaining parts taken from reference TRBV7-9 and TRBJ2-7, reads DTGVSQNPRHKITKRGQNVTFRCDPISEHNRLYWYRQTLGQGPEFLTYFQNEAQLEKSRLLSDRFSAERPKGSFSTLEIQRTEQGDSAMYLCASSVAGTVSYEQYFGPGTRLTVT.